The 26 T cell receptor beta chains in this list originate from one sample, sequenced in a study of blood T cell repertoires in COVID-19. Sequencing was performed with immunoSEQ multiplex PCR; in TCRdb, only in-frame clones are kept and a portion is missing. Found here are roughly 180,000 clones, 70% to 90% of them singletons; the top ten hold 5.4%. The source material was peripheral blood. These receptors originate from a woman between 50 and 59 years old with COVID-19, enrolled during active disease.

V gene TRBV30 combines with J gene TRBJ1-2, with a weak D call TRBD1 (5 bases). Germline V lookup: CDR1 GTSNPN, CDR2 SVGIG (reference sequence). The CDR3 has 14 residues. This CDR3 is CASQQGVRGYGYTF. The DNA of the CDR3 is TGTGCTTCACAGCAAGGGGTCCGCGGCTATGGCTACACCTTC.

This clone was counted once. V and J are TRBV11-2 and TRBJ1-3; D may be TRBD1 (6 bases). Trimming took off 5 bases at V and 0 bases at J, with 11 bases between the two ends. CDR3 size: 15 residues. Per germline, CDR1 SGHAT and CDR2 FQNNGV. The CDR3 nucleotides read TGTGCCAGCAGCCCTAGGACAGACTCTGGAAACACCATATATTTT. Encoded protein: CASSPRTDSGNTIYF.

V usage is TRBV7-9 and J usage is TRBJ1-3; 8 bases are a match to TRBD1. Germline values: CDR1 SEHNR, CDR2 FQNEAQ (reference sequence). This CDR3 is 16 amino acids long. V shed 0 bases and J 8 bases; nucleotides not matched to a gene: 9. As DNA, the CDR3 is TGTGCCAGCAGCTTAGCCCTCGGGACAGGTCGGGACACCATATATTTT. Amino acids: CASSLALGTGRDTIYF.

This clone is medium-sized in the sample. CDR3 DNA: TGTGCCAGCAGCCAAGCTGGTCGGGGGGCGCCGGACACTGAAGCTTTCTTT. Protein: CASSQAGRGAPDTEAFF. This chain joins TRBV3-1 (or the pseudogene TRBV3-2) and TRBJ1-1, with D possibly TRBD1 on 6 matching bases. Germline lookup yields CDR1 LGHDT and CDR2 YNNKEL (reference sequence). V gave up 1 base and J gave up 3 bases, with 18 bases separating them. The CDR3 totals 17 residues.

The chain is built from TRBV6-5 and TRBJ2-1, with 10 bases aligning to TRBD1. CDR3 size: 13 residues. With 6 bases clipped from V and 12 bases from J, the junction kept 8 bases outside the gene matches. CDR1 and CDR2 from the germline V gene are MNHEY and SVGAGI. The CDR3 DNA follows: TGTGCCAGCAGCATGACAGGGGGCAGGGGGCAGTTCTTC. It translates to CASSMTGGRGQFF.

This chain uses TRBV5-6 with TRBJ1-1; 7 bases align to TRBD1. The CDR3 contains 15 residues. The V gene end was trimmed by 5 bases and the J gene end by 4 bases; junction bases not matched to a gene: 11. In germline, CDR1 is SGHDT, CDR2 YYEEEE. CDR3 nucleotide sequence: TGTGCCAGCAGGGCCCCGGGACAGAAGGGCACTGAAGCTTTCTTT. Translated, it gives CASRAPGQKGTEAFF.

The chain couples TRBV11-1 to TRBJ2-7; 8 bases align to TRBD1. Germline-derived CDR1 and CDR2 are SGHAT and FQDESV (reference sequence). Unmatched junction bases numbered 9, after V lost 5 bases and J lost 6 bases. This CDR3 has 14 residues. The CDR3 DNA follows: TGTGCCAGCAGCCGGGCAGGGGGCGCATCCGAGCAGTACTTC. The encoded protein is CASSRAGGASEQYF.

The DNA for the CDR3 is TGTGCCAGCAGCCATCTGACAGGGGGCTCCTATGGCTACACCTTC. This encodes CASSHLTGGSYGYTF. The chain uses TRBV3-1 (or the pseudogene TRBV3-2) and TRBJ1-2; 10 positions agree with TRBD1. The trim removed 3 bases at V and 4 bases at J, leaving 5 bases unmatched. The CDR3 covers 15 residues. Germline CDR1 is LGHDT and CDR2 is YNNKEL (reference sequence).

Written as DNA, the CDR3 is TGCGCCAGCAGCCAGGGACAGACCCAAGAGACCCAGTACTTC. Translating it yields CASSQGQTQETQYF. The genes are TRBV5-1 and TRBJ2-5; TRBD1 aligns across 7 bases. CDR1 is SGHRS and CDR2 is YFSETQ in the germline V gene. There are 14 residues in the CDR3. Trimming removed 4 bases from V and 1 base from J; junction bases left unmatched: 4.

The chain recombines TRBV5-1 with TRBJ1-4; the match to TRBD1 covers 9 bases. This CDR3 is 15 amino acids long. Germline V gene data show CDR1 as SGHRS and CDR2 as YFSETQ. V shed 2 bases and J 8 bases; nucleotides not matched to a gene: 7. The CDR3 spells CASSLGTGQGEKLFF. Here the CDR3 DNA reads TGCGCCAGCAGCTTAGGGACAGGGCAGGGCGAAAAACTGTTTTTT.

The genes are TRBV18 and TRBJ1-2, with TRBD1 as a possible D gene (5 bases). The CDR3 is 13 amino acids. Germline loops: CDR1 KGHSH, CDR2 LQKENI. Trimming removed 0 bases from V and 7 bases from J, with 9 bases in between. The CDR3 nucleotides are TGTGCCAGCTCACCACCGGGAGGGGTTGGCTACACCTTC. This codes for CASSPPGGVGYTF.

The chain uses TRBV6-5 and TRBJ2-6, with no clear D. The V gene's germline CDR1 is MNHEY and CDR2 SVGAGI. The CDR3 spans 15 residues. Trimming cost V 7 bases and J 1 base, with 11 bases left between them. CDR3 in amino acids: CASMSLVSGANVLTF. CDR3 nucleotides: TGTGCCAGCATGTCCCTAGTATCTGGGGCCAACGTCCTGACTTTC.

The rearrangement links TRBV28 to TRBJ2-7, with 7 bases that match TRBD1. Germline-derived CDR1 and CDR2 are MDHEN and SYDVKM. The CDR3 length is 16 residues. J gave up 0 bases and V 4 bases, and 9 bases lay outside the gene matches. The CDR3: CASSSSGTALSYEQYF. The DNA of the CDR3 is TGTGCCAGCAGTTCTTCCGGGACAGCCCTCTCCTACGAGCAGTACTTC.

Only one count was recorded for this clone. CDR3 in DNA: TGTGCCAGCATCGGGTACTACACCCAAGAGACCCAGTACTTC. This encodes CASIGYYTQETQYF. This chain links TRBV2 with TRBJ2-5, with no clear D. The CDR3 contains 14 residues. Looked up from germline, CDR1 is SNHLY and CDR2 is FYNNEI. Trimming left V 7 bases short and J 1 base short, with 13 bases between.

The genes are TRBV19 and TRBJ1-2, with no clear D. CDR1 is LNHDA, CDR2 SQIVND, per germline (reference sequence). The CDR3 is made up of 13 amino acids. V lost 3 bases to trimming and J lost 1 base, with 6 bases between them. The CDR3 loop reads CASSMQVNYGYTF. The CDR3 DNA follows: TGTGCCAGTAGTATGCAGGTTAACTATGGCTACACCTTC.

The genes are TRBV3-1 (or the pseudogene TRBV3-2) and TRBJ2-7; D may be TRBD2 (5 bases). This CDR3 is 14 amino acids long. Trimming left V 0 bases short and J 3 bases short, with 9 bases between. The germline CDR1 and CDR2 sequences are LGHDT and YNNKEL (reference sequence). CDR3 loop: CASSQEGTSYEQYF. In nucleotides, the CDR3 is TGTGCCAGCAGCCAAGAAGGCACTAGCTACGAGCAGTACTTC.

The J gene is TRBJ2-1, the V gene TRBV3-1 (or the pseudogene TRBV3-2), with 8 nucleotides matching TRBD2. CDR3 length equals 17 residues. J gave up 3 bases and V 4 bases, and 11 bases lay outside the gene matches. CDR1 and CDR2 (germline): LGHDT, YNNKEL (reference sequence). The CDR3 nucleotides are TGTGCCAGCAGCCGGAGCGGGGGTAGCGGGATCTACAATGAGCAGTTCTTC. Translated: CASSRSGGSGIYNEQFF.

This rearrangement joins TRBV11-2 to TRBJ2-3, with 8 bases that match TRBD1. Germline V gene data show CDR1 as SGHAT and CDR2 as FQNNGV. The V gene end was trimmed by 1 base and the J gene end by 4 bases; junction bases not matched to a gene: 4. There are 15 residues in the CDR3. The CDR3 loop reads CASSLGDRSADTQYF. The CDR3 DNA is TGTGCCAGCAGCTTAGGGGACAGGTCCGCAGATACGCAGTATTTT.

V usage is TRBV18 and J usage is TRBJ1-5, with D unresolved. V lost 3 bases and J 3 bases, leaving 9 bases between the germline ends. The CDR3 runs to 14 residues. Germline CDR1 is KGHSH and CDR2 is LQKENI. CDR3 sequence reads: CASSPGGDNQPQHF. The CDR3 DNA reads TGTGCCAGCTCACCGGGAGGAGACAATCAGCCCCAGCATTTT.

The rearrangement uses TRBV5-6 and TRBJ2-3; the D gene is possibly TRBD2 (5 bases). CDR3 length: 14 amino acids. Trimming left V 4 bases short and J 4 bases short, with 13 bases between. CDR1 and CDR2 (germline): SGHDT, YYEEEE. The CDR3 spells CASSPAMGADTQYF. The CDR3 DNA is TGTGCCAGCAGCCCGGCGATGGGAGCAGATACGCAGTATTTT.

The V call is TRBV10-3, the J call TRBJ2-1; weak D call: TRBD1 (6 bases). Germline loops: CDR1 ENHRY, CDR2 SYGVKD. The CDR3 has 13 amino acids. Trimming shortened V by 4 bases and J by 10 bases, and 14 bases separated the two germline ends. CDR3 protein: CAISVWAGVEQFF. The CDR3 nucleotides are TGTGCCATCAGTGTTTGGGCAGGGGTGGAGCAGTTCTTC.

V and J are TRBV2 and TRBJ2-1; TRBD2 matches 11 bases. The CDR3 is 15 residues long. V was clipped by 6 bases and J by 5 bases; unmatched bases: 6. The V gene's germline CDR1 is SNHLY and CDR2 FYNNEI. In DNA form, the CDR3 reads TGTGCCAGCAGGAAACTAGCGGGGGCCCACAATGAGCAGTTCTTC. It yields the protein CASRKLAGAHNEQFF. Full variable domain (outside the CDR3, taken from reference TRBV2 and TRBJ2-1): EPEVTQTPSHQVTQMGQEVILRCVPISNHLYFYWYRQILGQKVEFLVSFYNNEISEKSEIFDDQFSVERPDGSNFTLKIRSTKLEDSAMYFCASRKLAGAHNEQFFGPGTRLTVL.

The chain employs TRBV5-1 and TRBJ2-2; TRBD1 agrees at 7 bases. The CDR3 is made up of 16 amino acids. J was trimmed by 0 bases and V by 6 bases; bases with no gene match: 8. CDR1 SGHRS and CDR2 YFSETQ come from the germline V gene. The DNA for the CDR3 is TGCGCCAGCAACGTAAGGGGGACAGCGAACACCGGGGAGCTGTTTTTT. This sequence encodes CASNVRGTANTGELFF.

The V gene is TRBV14, the J gene TRBJ1-2, with TRBD1 identical over 9 bases. Germline lookup yields CDR1 SGHDN and CDR2 FVKESK. J gave up 8 bases and V 3 bases, and 4 bases lay outside the gene matches. CDR3 length: 13 residues. CDR3 DNA: TGTGCCAGCAGCCAGAACAGGGGGCTCGGCTACACCTTC. Its protein is CASSQNRGLGYTF.

This chain joins TRBV28 and TRBJ2-7; tentatively, D is TRBD1 (6 bases). The CDR3 contains 12 residues. V was cut by 7 bases and J by 2 bases, with 9 bases left in between. The V gene's germline CDR1 is MDHEN and CDR2 SYDVKM. This chain's CDR3 is CASTAGAYEQYF. CDR3 coding DNA: TGTGCCAGCACCGCAGGGGCCTACGAGCAGTACTTC.

This clone was recorded only once. The chain employs TRBV6-6 and TRBJ1-1; weak D call: TRBD1 (5 bases). Between the trimmed V and J ends, which lost 2 bases and 7 bases, there was a span of 11 bases. CDR3 length: 13 residues. Germline V gene data show CDR1 as MNHNY and CDR2 as SVGAGI (reference sequence). The DNA of the CDR3 is TGTGCCAGCAGTTACGGGAGCGGGGGTGAAGCTTTCTTT. Translation: CASSYGSGGEAFF.